This T cell receptor beta chain was sequenced during a study of T cell changes during pregnancy in multiple sclerosis. This clone has a single count. Profiled with immunoSEQ multiplex PCR; TCRdb holds only in-frame clones, not every one. The table records fewer than 90,000 clones, approximately 93% of them present only once. The CDR3 totals 14 residues. V was cut by 6 bases and J by 6 bases, with 15 bases left in between. The germline CDR1 and CDR2 sequences are SGHAT and FQNNGV. This sequence originates from a female donor in good health, enrolled as a control in a pregnancy study. Sample: peripheral blood, taken after pregnancy. V is TRBV11-2 and J is TRBJ2-1; TRBD1 is a possible D gene (6 bases). This CDR3 is CASSSLMGANEQFF. Here the CDR3 DNA reads TGTGCCAGCAGTTCCCTGATGGGGGCCAATGAGCAGTTCTTC.